This is a list of T cell receptor beta chains from one sample in a study of cytomegalovirus exposure and HLA in healthy donors. Repertoires were generated with immunoSEQ multiplex PCR, while TCRdb's copy carries only in-frame clones and drops some. There are about 220,000 clones in the sample; more than 65% occur only once, and 0.6% to 0.7% lies in the top ten. The sequenced sample was PBMCs. The origin of the receptors is a man younger than 35 in good health and CMV-seronegative. Each CDR3 is given with its conserved first and last residue. The D gene is left open where the match is weak. The size of a clone is reported for some rows only, either as once, few or many, or as a class for expanded clones.

>TRBJ2-1|NA|TRBV5-1|TRBD1
TGCGCCAGCAGCAGGGGACAGGGGGCGGTTGAGCAGTTCTTC
CASSRGQGAVEQFF
>TRBJ2-4|few|TRBV2|NA
TGTGCCAGCAGTGCCCAGGGAGCCAAAAACATTCAGTACTTC
CASSAQGAKNIQYF
>TRBJ2-7|NA|TRBV30|NA
TGTGCCTGGAGTGTACCAGTCCTGGTGAACCACGAGCAGTACTTC
CAWSVPVLVNHEQYF
>TRBJ1-2|few|TRBV30|TRBD1
TGTGCCTGGAGTCGGGACAGGGGGCAGGGGGGCTACACCTTC
CAWSRDRGQGGYTF
>TRBJ2-5|NA|TRBV6-5|TRBD2
TGTGCCAGCAGTTGGGGGGGGAGGGGCGGGGAGACCCAGTACTTC
CASSWGGRGGETQYF
>TRBJ1-1|many|TRBV27|TRBD1
TGTGCCAGTGAGTCCAGGACAGGGGGCTACACTGAAGCTTTCTTT
CASESRTGGYTEAFF
>TRBJ1-1|NA|TRBV7-2|NA
TGTGCCAGCAGCTCTAAAGAGGGCACTGAAGCTTTCTTT
CASSSKEGTEAFF
>TRBJ1-1|NA|TRBV7-9|NA
TGTGCCAGCAGCTTAGTAGAGCACACTGAAGCTTTCTTT
CASSLVEHTEAFF
>TRBJ2-1|NA|TRBV7-2|NA
TGTGCCAGCAGCTTAGGACTCTCCAATGAGCAGTTCTTC
CASSLGLSNEQFF
>TRBJ2-3|NA|TRBV18|NA
TGTGCCAGCTCATCCTACAGGGCGGCAACAGATACGCAGTATTTT
CASSSYRAATDTQYF